A single sample is the source of the 28 T cell receptor beta chains below, sequenced in a study of T cells after yellow fever vaccination. One entry per CDR3 protein, called by TCRdb with MiXCR from the 5' RACE reads. This table holds some 160,000 distinct CDR3 sequences, around 9.7% found once. This sample comprised CD8+ T cells sorted from PBMCs, obtained 45 days after the yellow fever booster vaccination. The receptors originated from a man aged 18-30 years who received the YFV17D yellow fever vaccine.

The chain links TRBV5-1 to TRBJ2-5; no clear D gene. V lost 1 base and J lost 4, with 5 bases in between. The CDR3 runs to 12 residues. Germline V gives CDR1 SGHRS, CDR2 YFSETQ. For the CDR3, the DNA is TGCGCCAGCAGCTTGCTCGGAGAGACCCAGTACTTC. Protein product: CASSLLGETQYF.

This clonotype turned up a few times. The chain joins TRBV7-8 to TRBJ2-7, with 12 bases that match TRBD2. Looked up from germline, CDR1 is SGHVS and CDR2 is FQNEAQ. J was trimmed by 4 bases and V by 2 bases; bases with no gene match: 6. CDR3 size: 16 residues. CDR3 nucleotide sequence: TGTGCCAGCAGCTTAAGGACTAGCGGGGCTTTATACGAGCAGTACGTC. Translated: CASSLRTSGALYEQYV.

The V and J genes are TRBV27 and TRBJ2-4; D not certain. V lost 6 bases to trimming and J lost 2 bases, with 11 bases between them. There are 14 residues in the CDR3. CDR1 and CDR2 from the germline V gene are MNHEY and SMNVEV (reference sequence). As DNA, the CDR3 is TGTGCCAGCAGCTCCAGGAATTCCAAAAACATTCAGTACTTC. Residues: CASSSRNSKNIQYF.

Only a few counts were recorded for this clonotype. CDR3 amino acids: CASSPEQGIWTEAFF. The CDR3 DNA reads TGTGCCAGCAGCCCCGAACAGGGGATTTGGACTGAAGCTTTCTTT. The chain has TRBV7-2 and TRBJ1-1; 7 positions match TRBD1. Germline loops: CDR1 SGHTA, CDR2 FQGNSA. The CDR3 runs 15 residues. V was clipped by 5 bases and J by 5 bases; unmatched bases: 11.

The V gene is TRBV12-3 or TRBV12-4, the J gene TRBJ2-3; D remains ambiguous. With 5 bases removed from V and 5 bases from J, the gap between germline ends came to 8 bases. This CDR3 is 12 amino acids long. This CDR3 is CASSAVLDTQYF. As DNA, the CDR3 is TGTGCCAGCAGTGCTGTACTAGATACGCAGTATTTT.

V usage is TRBV18 and J usage is TRBJ1-6; 7 bases are shared with TRBD1. Germline loops: CDR1 KGHSH, CDR2 LQKENI. This CDR3 contains 17 residues. The V and J ends lost 1 base and 6 bases, in that order; junction bases with no gene match: 9. CDR3 amino acids: CASSPRLRGGVNSPLHF. The DNA for the CDR3 is TGTGCCAGCTCACCACGTTTGCGAGGGGGCGTTAATTCACCCCTCCACTTT.

The chain recombines TRBV5-6 with TRBJ2-7, with TRBD2 matching over 13 bases. The CDR3 has 14 residues. With V trimmed by 5 bases and J by 3 bases, 2 bases remained unmatched. Germline CDR1 SGHDT, CDR2 YYEEEE. CDR3 loop: CASRTSGGLYEQYV. The CDR3 DNA reads TGTGCCAGCAGGACTAGCGGGGGGCTCTACGAGCAGTACGTC.

The chain carries TRBV6-4 and TRBJ2-7; 14 nucleotides line up with TRBD2. This CDR3 spans 15 amino acids. V lost 5 bases and J lost 3; bases outside the gene matches: 3. Germline CDR1 and CDR2: MRHNA and SNTAGT. The CDR3, as DNA: TGTGCCAGCAGTCCGACTAGCGGGGGGGTCTACGAGCAGTACTTC. Protein sequence: CASSPTSGGVYEQYF.

The chain carries TRBV7-8 and TRBJ1-1, with unresolved D. Trimming took 5 bases from V and 0 from J, leaving 7 bases between them. CDR3 length equals 13 residues. Germline V gene sequence: CDR1 SGHVS, CDR2 FQNEAQ. The CDR3 DNA is TGTGCCAGCAGCCTCCTGATGAACACTGAAGCTTTCTTT. Protein: CASSLLMNTEAFF.

This clonotype turned up a few times. The rearrangement uses TRBV28 and TRBJ2-5; D uncertain. Trimming left V 5 bases short and J 5 bases short, with 12 bases between. CDR3 length equals 13 residues. Germline-derived CDR1 and CDR2 are MDHEN and SYDVKM. The DNA for the CDR3 is TGTGCCAGCAGTCCCGGAAGGTGGGAGACCCAGTACTTC. It is translated as CASSPGRWETQYF.

The sample holds many counts of this clonotype. The chain employs TRBV20-1 and TRBJ2-4, with no clear D. Looked up from germline, CDR1 is DFQATT and CDR2 is SNEGSKA (reference sequence). CDR3 length: 15 amino acids. V lost 4 bases to trimming and J lost 0 bases, with 13 bases between them. The CDR3 sequence: CSATKTSLAKNIQYF. CDR3 in DNA: TGCAGTGCTACTAAGACCTCCTTAGCCAAAAACATTCAGTACTTC.

This clonotype has only a few counts. This rearrangement joins TRBV6-5 to TRBJ2-1, with TRBD1 matching 8 bases. The ends lost 6 bases at V and 4 bases at J; junction bases unmatched: 8. This CDR3 comprises 15 residues. Germline assignment: CDR1 MNHEY and CDR2 SVGAGI. The CDR3 region is CASSSGTGFYNEQFF. The CDR3 DNA follows: TGTGCCAGCAGCTCCGGGACAGGCTTTTACAATGAGCAGTTCTTC.

The rearrangement joins TRBV6-5 to TRBJ1-1; D is ambiguous. V was shortened by 6 bases and J by 7 bases, with 18 bases between the two germline ends. Germline CDR1 and CDR2: MNHEY and SVGAGI. The CDR3 spans 14 residues. CDR3 loop: CASSLSRNQDEAFF. The CDR3 bases are TGTGCCAGCAGCCTCAGTCGAAATCAAGATGAAGCTTTCTTT.

The chain combines TRBV6-1 with TRBJ2-7; maybe TRBD2 (5 bases). Trimming took 10 bases from V and 0 from J, leaving 19 bases between them. CDR3 length: 15 residues. Germline CDR1 and CDR2: MNHNS and SASEGT. The CDR3 nucleotides are TGTGCCACCGATCGAGGACTTTCTGTCTCCTACGAGCAGTACTTC. Translation: CATDRGLSVSYEQYF.

This clonotype was seen a few times. The chain uses TRBV29-1 and TRBJ1-5; D possibly corresponds to TRBD1 (5 bases). The germline V gene encodes CDR1 SQVTM and CDR2 ANQGSEA. The CDR3 loop spans 13 amino acids. The V and J ends lost 5 bases and 4 bases respectively, with 12 bases between them. CDR3 coding DNA: TGCAGCGTTTCCGACAGTTTTAATCAGCCCCAGCATTTT. It codes for CSVSDSFNQPQHF. Supplemented by reference TRBV29-1 and TRBJ1-5, the full variable domain reads SAVISQKPSRDICQRGTSLTIQCQVDSQVTMMFWYRQQPGQSLTLIATANQGSEATYESGFVIDKFPISRPNLTFSTLTVSNMSPEDSSIYLCSVSDSFNQPQHFGDGTRLSIL.

This clonotype was seen only a few times. The rearrangement uses TRBV27 and TRBJ2-5; a weak D match, TRBD2 (6 bases). Germline V lookup: CDR1 MNHEY, CDR2 SMNVEV (reference sequence). The CDR3 is made up of 17 amino acids. Trimming shortened V by 3 bases and J by 3 bases, and 20 bases separated the two germline ends. CDR3 region: CASSFMSMAGGKETQYF. As DNA, the CDR3 is TGTGCCAGCAGTTTTATGTCGATGGCCGGGGGAAAAGAGACCCAGTACTTC.

This clonotype was counted between two and nine times. This sequence joins TRBV19 and TRBJ2-1, with 7 bases fitting TRBD1. The V and J ends lost 3 bases and 5 bases, in that order; junction bases with no gene match: 4. Germline assignment: CDR1 LNHDA and CDR2 SQIVND (reference sequence). The CDR3 extends over 14 amino acids. CDR3 protein: CASSIKRGHNEQFF. The DNA of the CDR3 is TGTGCCAGTAGTATTAAGAGGGGGCACAATGAGCAGTTCTTC.

This clonotype has just a few counts. The genes are TRBV6-1 and TRBJ2-7; D might be TRBD1 (6 bases). This CDR3 spans 14 amino acids. Trimming cost V 7 bases and J 0 bases, with 13 bases left between them. CDR1 and CDR2 (germline): MNHNS, SASEGT. CDR3 in DNA: TGTGCCAGCACCGACAGGCAGTCCTCCTACGAGCAGTACTTC. The encoded protein is CASTDRQSSYEQYF.

The chain links TRBV4-1 to TRBJ2-4; no clear D gene. The germline CDR1 and CDR2 sequences are MGHRA and YSYEKL. This CDR3 is built from 16 residues. V was pared by 1 base and J by 1 base, with 11 bases between. The CDR3 spells CASSQGALGAKNIQYF. The CDR3 region has the DNA TGCGCCAGCAGCCAAGGGGCCCTTGGTGCCAAAAACATTCAGTACTTC.

V and J are TRBV6-2 or TRBV6-3 and TRBJ2-6; TRBD2 matches at 7 bases. The ends lost 5 bases at V and 0 bases at J; junction bases unmatched: 7. Germline CDR1 and CDR2: MNHEY and SVGEGT. CDR3 length: 17 residues. The CDR3 coding sequence is TGTGCCAGCAGTGAGCTAGCGGAGTACTCTGGGGCCAACGTCCTGACTTTC. As protein: CASSELAEYSGANVLTF.

Concerning this clonotype: The DNA is omitted, as the CDR3 cannot be located on it reliably, and the CDR3 follows TCRdb's listing. The J gene is TRBJ2-6, the V gene TRBV21-1; no DNA check was done on the table's D call, TRBD1. TRBV21-1 is an annotated pseudogene. The CDR3 region is 17 residues in length, termini included. CDR3: CASSKVGRGTWANVLTF.

V gene TRBV27 combines with J gene TRBJ2-7; a weak D match, TRBD1 (5 bases). Trimming left V 6 bases short and J 2 bases short, with 11 bases between. The CDR3 is 13 amino acids. Germline V gene lookup returns CDR1 MNHEY and CDR2 SMNVEV (reference sequence). CDR3: CASSARATYEQYV. For the CDR3, the DNA is TGTGCCAGCAGCGCCAGGGCCACCTACGAGCAGTACGTC.

This clonotype was observed a handful of times. V usage is TRBV24-1 and J usage is TRBJ2-3, with TRBD2 matching 8 bases. The CDR3 runs 17 residues. Looked up from germline, CDR1 is KGHDR and CDR2 is SFDVKD. The junction had 13 bases not matched to a gene; V was cut back by 4 bases and J by 5 bases. Here the CDR3 DNA reads TGTGCCACCAGTGACCCAGGAAACGGGGGGGCCAAAGATACGCAGTATTTT. Encoded protein: CATSDPGNGGAKDTQYF.

The V gene is TRBV6-2 or TRBV6-3, the J gene TRBJ2-1; 9 nucleotides align to TRBD2. CDR3 length: 17 residues. Trimming took 0 bases from V and 4 from J; bases not matched to a gene: 7. Germline loops: CDR1 MNHEY, CDR2 SVGEGT. The CDR3 reads CASSYSGELAGYNEQFF. For the CDR3, the DNA is TGTGCCAGCAGTTACTCGGGGGAGCTAGCGGGGTACAATGAGCAGTTCTTC.

This rearrangement joins TRBV11-2 to TRBJ2-1; 12 nucleotides agree with TRBD2. Per germline, CDR1 SGHAT and CDR2 FQNNGV. The trim removed 5 bases at V and 3 bases at J, leaving 5 bases unmatched. The CDR3 spans 16 residues. The CDR3 here is CASSRSSGGDYNEQFF. CDR3 DNA sequence: TGTGCCAGCAGCCGATCTAGCGGGGGGGACTACAATGAGCAGTTCTTC. Based on the CDR3 plus reference TRBV11-2 and TRBJ2-1, the full variable domain is EAGVAQSPRYKIIEKRQSVAFWCNPISGHATLYWYQQILGQGPKLLIQFQNNGVVDDSQLPKDRFSAERLKGVDSTLKIQPAKLEDSAVYLCASSRSSGGDYNEQFFGPGTRLTVL.

This chain joins TRBV6-2 or TRBV6-3 and TRBJ2-3; D gene unclear. Germline CDR1 reads MNHEY; CDR2 reads SVGEGT. With 4 bases removed from V and 0 bases from J, the gap between germline ends came to 8 bases. This CDR3 has 14 amino acids. In DNA form, the CDR3 reads TGTGCCAGCAGTTTTATTACTAGCACAGATACGCAGTATTTT. Its protein is CASSFITSTDTQYF.

This clonotype was counted at least ten times. V is TRBV10-3 and J is TRBJ2-1, with 7 bases lining up with TRBD1. The junction had 5 bases not matched to a gene; V was cut back by 3 bases and J by 0 bases. Germline CDR1 is ENHRY and CDR2 is SYGVKD. This CDR3 has 16 residues. The CDR3 region has the DNA TGTGCCATCAGTGATCCCGGGACAGCCTCCTACAATGAGCAGTTCTTC. Amino acids: CAISDPGTASYNEQFF.

This clonotype occurred many times. This chain links TRBV6-5 with TRBJ2-3; TRBD2 matches at 8 bases. This CDR3 comprises 17 residues. The germline V gene has CDR1 MNHEY and CDR2 SVGAGI. Trimming cost V 5 bases and J 1 base; bases outside gene matches: 11. Written as DNA, the CDR3 is TGTGCCAGCAGTCGTCCCCTGGGAGCGGGGGGCACAGATACGCAGTATTTT. This sequence encodes CASSRPLGAGGTDTQYF.